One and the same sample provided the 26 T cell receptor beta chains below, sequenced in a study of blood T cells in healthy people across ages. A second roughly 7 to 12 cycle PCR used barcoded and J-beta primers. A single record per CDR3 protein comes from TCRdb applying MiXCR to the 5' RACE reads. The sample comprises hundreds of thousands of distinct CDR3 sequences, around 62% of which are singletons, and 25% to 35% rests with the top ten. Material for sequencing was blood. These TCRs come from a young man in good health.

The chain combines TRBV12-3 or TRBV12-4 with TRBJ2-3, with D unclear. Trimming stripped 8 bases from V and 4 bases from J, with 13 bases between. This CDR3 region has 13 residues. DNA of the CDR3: TGTGCCAGCCGTAGGGTAGGAGCAGATACGCAGTATTTT. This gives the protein CASRRVGADTQYF.

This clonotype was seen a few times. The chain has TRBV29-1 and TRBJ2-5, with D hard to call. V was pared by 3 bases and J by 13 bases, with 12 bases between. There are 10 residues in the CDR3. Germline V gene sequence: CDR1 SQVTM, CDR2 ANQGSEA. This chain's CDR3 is CSVDGWAWYF. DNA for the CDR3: TGCAGCGTTGATGGCTGGGCCTGGTACTTC.

The CDR3 spells CASSFPGGVESNYGYTF. DNA for the CDR3: TGTGCCAGCAGCTTTCCCGGGGGTGTAGAATCGAACTATGGCTACACCTTC. V is TRBV7-9 and J is TRBJ1-2, with a weak D call TRBD1 (5 bases). Per the germline V gene, CDR1 is SEHNR and CDR2 is FQNEAQ (reference sequence). This CDR3 is 17 amino acids long. V dropped 3 bases and J dropped 2 bases, with 19 bases sitting between them.

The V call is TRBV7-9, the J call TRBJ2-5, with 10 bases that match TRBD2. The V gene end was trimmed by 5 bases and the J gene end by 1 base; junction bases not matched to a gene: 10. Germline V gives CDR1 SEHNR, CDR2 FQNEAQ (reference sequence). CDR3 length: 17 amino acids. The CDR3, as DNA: TGTGCCAGCAGCCACCTAGGGCTAGCGGGGGCCCAAGAGACCCAGTACTTC. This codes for CASSHLGLAGAQETQYF.

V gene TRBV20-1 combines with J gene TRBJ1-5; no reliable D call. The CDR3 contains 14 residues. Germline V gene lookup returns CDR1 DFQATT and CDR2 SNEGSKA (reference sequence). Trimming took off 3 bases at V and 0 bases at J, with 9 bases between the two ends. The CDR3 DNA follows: TGCAGTGCTAGTCGGGAATTTAGCAATCAGCCCCAGCATTTT. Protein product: CSASREFSNQPQHF.

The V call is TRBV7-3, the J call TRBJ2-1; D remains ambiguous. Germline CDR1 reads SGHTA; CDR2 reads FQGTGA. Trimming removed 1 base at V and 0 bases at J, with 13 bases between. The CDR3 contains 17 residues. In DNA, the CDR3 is TGTGCCAGCAGCTTAAGTTTCCCGGAAAGCTCCTACAATGAGCAGTTCTTC. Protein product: CASSLSFPESSYNEQFF.

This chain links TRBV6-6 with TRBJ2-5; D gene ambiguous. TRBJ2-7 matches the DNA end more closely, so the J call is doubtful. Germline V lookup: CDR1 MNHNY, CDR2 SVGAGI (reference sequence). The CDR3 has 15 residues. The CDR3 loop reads CASSYPPGPSYEQYF. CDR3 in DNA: TGTGCCAGCAGTTACCCTCCGGGTCCTTCCTACGAGCAGTACTTC.

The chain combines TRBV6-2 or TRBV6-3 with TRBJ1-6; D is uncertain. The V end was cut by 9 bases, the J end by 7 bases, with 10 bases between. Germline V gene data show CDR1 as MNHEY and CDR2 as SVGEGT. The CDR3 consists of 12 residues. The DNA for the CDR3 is TGTGCCAGTGGCGGCGGAAATTCACCCCTCCACTTT. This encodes CASGGGNSPLHF.

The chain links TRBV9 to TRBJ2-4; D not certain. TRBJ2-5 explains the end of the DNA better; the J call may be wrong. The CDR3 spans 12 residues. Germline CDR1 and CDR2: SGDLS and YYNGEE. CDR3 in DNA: TGTGCCAGCAGCGGGGATGGGGAGACCCAGTACTTC. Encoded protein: CASSGDGETQYF.

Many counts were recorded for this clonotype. The DNA for the CDR3 is TGCGCCAGCAGCCAAGATATGGCGGGGGGCGGTGAAAAACTGTTTTTT. Amino acid sequence: CASSQDMAGGGEKLFF. The V call is TRBV4-3, the J call TRBJ1-4; perhaps TRBD1 as D (6 bases). Germline CDR1 and CDR2: LGHNA and YSLEER. The ends were cut back, 0 bases at V and 7 bases at J, with 15 bases in the middle. CDR3 length: 16 residues.

CDR3 nucleotide sequence: TGTGCCAGCAGCGCCGGACAGGAGAGAAAGTACTTC. It translates to CASSAGQERKYF. This sequence joins TRBV9 and TRBJ2-5; 7 bases align to TRBD1. The V gene's germline CDR1 is SGDLS and CDR2 YYNGEE. The CDR3 extends over 12 amino acids. Trimming cost V 3 bases and J 12 bases; bases outside gene matches: 8.

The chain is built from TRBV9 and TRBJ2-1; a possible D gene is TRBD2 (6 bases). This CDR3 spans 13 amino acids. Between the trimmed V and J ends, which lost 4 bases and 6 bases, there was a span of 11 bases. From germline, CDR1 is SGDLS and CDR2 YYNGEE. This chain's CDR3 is CASSSDGGNEQFF. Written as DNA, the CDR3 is TGTGCCAGCAGCTCCGACGGGGGCAATGAGCAGTTCTTC.

The DNA of the CDR3 is TGTGCCAGCAGGATTGGACAGGCCACCGGGGAGCTGTTTTTT. Translated: CASRIGQATGELFF. This rearrangement joins TRBV28 to TRBJ2-2, with TRBD1 identical over 7 bases. Germline-derived CDR1 and CDR2 are MDHEN and SYDVKM. V trimming: 6 bases; J trimming: 4 bases; junction bases outside the gene matches: 5. This CDR3 spans 14 amino acids.

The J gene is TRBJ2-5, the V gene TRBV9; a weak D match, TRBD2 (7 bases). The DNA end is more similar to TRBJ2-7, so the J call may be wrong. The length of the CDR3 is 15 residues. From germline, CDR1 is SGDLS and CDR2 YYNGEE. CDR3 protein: CASSVEGRGDDEQYF. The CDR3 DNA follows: TGTGCCAGCAGCGTAGAGGGGAGGGGGGATGACGAGCAGTACTTC.

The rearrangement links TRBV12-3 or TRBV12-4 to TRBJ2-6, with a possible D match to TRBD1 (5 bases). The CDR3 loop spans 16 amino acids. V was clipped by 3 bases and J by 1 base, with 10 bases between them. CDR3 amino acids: CASSLGRQSGANVLTF. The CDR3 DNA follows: TGTGCCAGCAGTTTGGGGCGACAGTCTGGGGCCAACGTCCTGACTTTC.

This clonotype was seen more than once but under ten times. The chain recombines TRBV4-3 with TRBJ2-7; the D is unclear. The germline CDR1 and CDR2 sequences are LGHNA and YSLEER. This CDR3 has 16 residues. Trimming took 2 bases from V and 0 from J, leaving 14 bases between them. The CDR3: CASSQYVLADSYEQYF. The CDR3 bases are TGCGCCAGCAGCCAATACGTGTTGGCTGACTCCTACGAGCAGTACTTC.

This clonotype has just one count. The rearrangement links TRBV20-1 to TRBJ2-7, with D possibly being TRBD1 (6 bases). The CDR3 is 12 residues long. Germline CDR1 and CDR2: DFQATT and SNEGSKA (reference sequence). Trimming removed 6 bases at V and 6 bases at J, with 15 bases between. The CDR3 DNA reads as TGCAGTGCCGGTACAGGGTTAGGCGAGCAGTACTTC. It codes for CSAGTGLGEQYF.

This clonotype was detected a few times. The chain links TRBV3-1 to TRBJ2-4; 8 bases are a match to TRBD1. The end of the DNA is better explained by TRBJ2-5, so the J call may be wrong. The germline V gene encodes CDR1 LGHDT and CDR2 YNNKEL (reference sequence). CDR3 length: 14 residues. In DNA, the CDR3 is TGTGCCAGCAGCCAGGACAGGGTTAGGGAGACCCAGTACTTC. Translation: CASSQDRVRETQYF.

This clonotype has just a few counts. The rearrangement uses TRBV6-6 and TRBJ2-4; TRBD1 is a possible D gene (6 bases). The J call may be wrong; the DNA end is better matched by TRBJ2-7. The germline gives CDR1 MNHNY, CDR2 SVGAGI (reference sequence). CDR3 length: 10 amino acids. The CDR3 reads CATRGYEQYF. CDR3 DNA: TGTGCCACCAGGGGTTACGAGCAGTACTTC.

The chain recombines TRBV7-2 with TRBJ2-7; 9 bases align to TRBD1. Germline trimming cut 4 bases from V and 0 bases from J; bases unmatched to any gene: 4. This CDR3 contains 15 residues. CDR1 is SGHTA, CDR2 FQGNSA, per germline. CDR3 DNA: TGTGCCAGCAGCTGGGACAGGGACTACTCCTACGAGCAGTACTTC. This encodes CASSWDRDYSYEQYF. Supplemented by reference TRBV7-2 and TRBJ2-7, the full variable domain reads GAGVSQSPSNKVTEKGKDVELRCDPISGHTALYWYRQSLGQGLEFLIYFQGNSAPDKSGLPSDRFSAERTGGSVSTLTIQRTQQEDSAVYLCASSWDRDYSYEQYFGPGTRLTVT.

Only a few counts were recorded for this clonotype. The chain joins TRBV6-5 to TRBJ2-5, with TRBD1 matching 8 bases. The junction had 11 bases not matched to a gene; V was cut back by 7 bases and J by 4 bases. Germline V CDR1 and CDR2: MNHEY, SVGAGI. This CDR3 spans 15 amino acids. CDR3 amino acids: CASTGQGGKRETQYF. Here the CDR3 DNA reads TGTGCCAGCACCGGACAGGGTGGTAAACGAGAGACCCAGTACTTC.

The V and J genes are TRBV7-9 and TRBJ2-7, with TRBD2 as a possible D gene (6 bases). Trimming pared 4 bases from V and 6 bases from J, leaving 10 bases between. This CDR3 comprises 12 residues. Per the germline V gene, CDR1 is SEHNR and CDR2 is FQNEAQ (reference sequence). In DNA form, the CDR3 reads TGTGCCAGCAGCTCCCCCGGGGGCGAGCAGTACTTC. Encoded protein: CASSSPGGEQYF.

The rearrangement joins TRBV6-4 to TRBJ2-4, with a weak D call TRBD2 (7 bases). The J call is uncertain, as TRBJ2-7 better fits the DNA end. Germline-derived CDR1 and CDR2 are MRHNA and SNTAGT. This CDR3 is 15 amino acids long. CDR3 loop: CASSQEGGGTYEQYF. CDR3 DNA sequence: TGTGCCAGCAGCCAAGAGGGAGGGGGAACCTACGAGCAGTACTTC.

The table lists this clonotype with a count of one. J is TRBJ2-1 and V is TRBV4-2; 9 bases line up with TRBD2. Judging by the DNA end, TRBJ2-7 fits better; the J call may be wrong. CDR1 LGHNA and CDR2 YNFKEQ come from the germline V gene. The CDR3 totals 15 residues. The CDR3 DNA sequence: TGTGCCAGCAGCCACGGCGCTAGCGGGGACTGCGAGCAGTACTTC. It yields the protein CASSHGASGDCEQYF.

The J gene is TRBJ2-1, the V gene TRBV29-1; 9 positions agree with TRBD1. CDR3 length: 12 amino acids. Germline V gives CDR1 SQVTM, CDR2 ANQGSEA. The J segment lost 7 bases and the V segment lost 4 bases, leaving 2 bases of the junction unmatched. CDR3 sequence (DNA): TGCAGCGTTGGCGACAGGGGGAATGAGCAGTTCTTC. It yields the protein CSVGDRGNEQFF.

CDR3 region: CASSHRGVTDTQYF. The CDR3 DNA follows: TGTGCCAGCAGTCACAGGGGTGTCACAGATACGCAGTATTTT. This chain links TRBV28 with TRBJ2-3, with TRBD1 identical over 7 bases. This CDR3 has 14 amino acids. Germline V gene sequence: CDR1 MDHEN, CDR2 SYDVKM. V gave up 5 bases and J gave up 2 bases; unmatched junction bases: 4.